Listed here are 8 T cell receptor beta chains from one sample, sequenced in a study of blood T cell repertoires in COVID-19. Here immunoSEQ multiplex PCR was the method, and the copy in TCRdb shows in-frame clones only, minus some. Altogether about 270,000 clones are present, about 89% being singletons, with the ten largest covering about 10%. Sequencing used peripheral blood. The receptors derive from a man aged 40-50 years who had recovered from COVID-19.

The rearrangement links TRBV15 to TRBJ2-7; D ambiguous. Germline-derived CDR1 and CDR2 are LNHNV and YYDKDF (reference sequence). Trimming stripped 1 base from V and 9 bases from J, with 22 bases between. The CDR3 covers 16 residues. The CDR3 DNA sequence: TGTGCCACCAGCAGAGCCCAAGGAGTGAACTTCGCTGGGCAGTACTTC. It encodes CATSRAQGVNFAGQYF.

V and J are TRBV19 and TRBJ1-1, with D possibly TRBD1 on 6 matching bases. CDR1 is LNHDA, CDR2 SQIVND, per germline (reference sequence). The CDR3 consists of 12 residues. The V and J ends lost 4 bases and 5 bases respectively, with 8 bases between them. The CDR3 here is CASSSRGTEAFF. CDR3 coding DNA: TGTGCCAGTAGTAGTAGGGGGACTGAAGCTTTCTTT.

V usage is TRBV19 and J usage is TRBJ2-5, with TRBD2 matching 8 bases. V dropped 2 bases and J dropped 0; count of bases not matched to a gene: 5. CDR3 size: 16 residues. The germline V gene has CDR1 LNHDA and CDR2 SQIVND (reference sequence). The CDR3 DNA is TGTGCCAGTAGTATAACTAGCGGTATATACCAAGAGACCCAGTACTTC. Translated, it gives CASSITSGIYQETQYF.

The chain uses TRBV30 and TRBJ1-1; 7 bases are a match to TRBD1. The J segment lost 5 bases and the V segment lost 7 bases, leaving 7 bases of the junction unmatched. CDR3 length: 12 amino acids. Germline V gives CDR1 GTSNPN, CDR2 SVGIG (reference sequence). The CDR3 reads CAYQGVRTEAFF. CDR3 nucleotides: TGTGCCTACCAGGGGGTAAGAACTGAAGCTTTCTTT.

This sequence joins TRBV7-9 and TRBJ2-3, with 14 nucleotides matching TRBD2. The CDR3 covers 16 residues. The J segment lost 5 bases and the V segment lost 7 bases, leaving 8 bases of the junction unmatched. CDR1 and CDR2 (germline): SEHNR, FQNEAQ (reference sequence). The CDR3 DNA is TGTGCCAGCACAACCGGGACTAGCGGGGGTCTAGATACGCAGTATTTT. This sequence encodes CASTTGTSGGLDTQYF.

The chain joins TRBV5-1 to TRBJ1-6; TRBD1 is a possible D gene (6 bases). This CDR3 has 15 residues. V lost 0 bases and J 11 bases, leaving 15 bases between the germline ends. Germline CDR1 SGHRS, CDR2 YFSETQ. DNA of the CDR3: TGCGCCAGCAGCTTGGGACAGGCCGTCTCCACACCCCTCCACTTT. This translates into CASSLGQAVSTPLHF.

The chain recombines TRBV6-6 with TRBJ2-3, with D tentatively TRBD1 (5 bases). This CDR3 spans 15 amino acids. V shed 3 bases and J shed 0 bases, with 10 bases lying between them. Germline CDR1 MNHNY, CDR2 SVGAGI (reference sequence). The CDR3 bases are TGTGCCAGCAGTTATGGGCAGGGCAGCACAGATACGCAGTATTTT. Translation: CASSYGQGSTDTQYF.

The rearrangement links TRBV28 to TRBJ2-2; the D gene is possibly TRBD1 (6 bases). CDR1 and CDR2 (germline): MDHEN, SYDVKM. Trimming shortened V by 7 bases and J by 1 base, and 16 bases separated the two germline ends. The CDR3 spans 16 residues. The CDR3 spells CASNRVLGVNTGELFF. For the CDR3, the DNA is TGTGCCAGCAACAGGGTGCTCGGGGTGAACACCGGGGAGCTGTTTTTT.